A single sample is the source of the 30 T cell receptor beta chains below, sequenced in a study of T-cell reconstitution after alpha-beta-depleted transplantation in children. Unique molecular identifiers were incorporated when the TCRbeta library was constructed. In TCRdb, the PCR reads were re-called with MiXCR into one record per CDR3 protein. The sample gives about 98,000 distinct CDR3 sequences, under 25% of which show up once; over 20% is in the top ten. The material was PBMCs, obtained before TCRalphabeta/CD19-depleted stem cell transplant. These receptors were obtained from a boy aged 2 to 9 with acute lymphoblastic leukemia, due to receive a stem cell transplant.

The table lists this clonotype with many counts. The rearrangement joins TRBV10-3 to TRBJ1-1, with D possibly matching TRBD1 (5 bases). The germline V and J ends were trimmed by 0 bases and 5 bases, with 16 bases remaining between them. The CDR3 has 16 amino acids. The germline CDR1 and CDR2 sequences are ENHRY and SYGVKD. CDR3 coding DNA: TGTGCCATCAGTGAGTCGCCGGGACCCGGAGGGACTGAAGCTTTCTTT. It translates to CAISESPGPGGTEAFF.

This clonotype was picked up a small number of times. The chain uses TRBV20-1 and TRBJ1-2, with 9 bases matching TRBD1. CDR1 DFQATT and CDR2 SNEGSKA come from the germline V gene (reference sequence). CDR3 length: 14 residues. J lost 8 bases, V lost 6 bases, and 13 bases had no gene match. CDR3 bases: TGCAGTGCCGGTTTTAATCGGGACAGGGACGGCTACACCTTC. This sequence encodes CSAGFNRDRDGYTF.

The V gene is TRBV20-1, the J gene TRBJ2-1; 11 bases align to TRBD2. J was trimmed by 5 bases and V by 5 bases; bases with no gene match: 11. CDR3 length equals 16 residues. Looked up from germline, CDR1 is DFQATT and CDR2 is SNEGSKA (reference sequence). The CDR3 here is CSAPRPLAGGHNEQFF. Written as DNA, the CDR3 is TGCAGTGCTCCACGTCCGCTAGCGGGAGGACACAATGAGCAGTTCTTC.

The gene calls are TRBV29-1 and TRBJ2-1; a weak D match, TRBD2 (6 bases). Deletions cut 1 base from V and 3 bases from J, with 19 bases between. This CDR3 contains 17 residues. Germline loops: CDR1 SQVTM, CDR2 ANQGSEA. The CDR3 sequence is CSVEGASTSRGYNEQFF. CDR3 DNA: TGCAGCGTTGAAGGGGCCTCGACTAGTCGGGGCTACAATGAGCAGTTCTTC.

The chain carries TRBV7-2 and TRBJ2-3, with D possibly being TRBD1 or TRBD2 (5 bases each). Trimming left V 4 bases short and J 13 bases short, with 12 bases between. Germline CDR1 SGHTA, CDR2 FQGNSA. The CDR3 has 11 residues. This chain's CDR3 is CASSSAGREYF. The CDR3 nucleotides read TGTGCCAGCAGCTCCGCAGGGCGGGAGTATTTT.

This clonotype was found a few times. The V gene is TRBV11-2, the J gene TRBJ2-1, with a possible D match to TRBD2 (6 bases). From germline, CDR1 is SGHAT and CDR2 FQNNGV. V was cut by 1 base and J by 7 bases, with 14 bases left in between. The CDR3 contains 15 residues. The CDR3 reads CASSLVTPGRNEQFF. The CDR3 DNA reads TGTGCCAGCAGCTTAGTTACGCCAGGGAGGAATGAGCAGTTCTTC.

CDR3 sequence reads: CASSYVKQGWPDNEQFF. CDR3 DNA: TGTGCCAGCAGTTACGTAAAACAGGGTTGGCCCGACAATGAGCAGTTCTTC. The genes are TRBV6-2 or TRBV6-3 and TRBJ2-1; maybe TRBD1 (6 bases). The germline V gene encodes CDR1 MNHEY and CDR2 SVGEGT. Between the trimmed V and J ends, which lost 2 bases and 5 bases, there was a span of 19 bases. CDR3 length equals 17 residues.

The chain uses TRBV3-1 and TRBJ1-1, with a weak D call TRBD1 (5 bases). The CDR3 consists of 14 residues. Trimming took 4 bases from V and 1 from J, leaving 10 bases between them. Germline V gene sequence: CDR1 LGHDT, CDR2 YNNKEL (reference sequence). The CDR3 DNA reads as TGTGCCAGCAGCCGAGGGGAGGGGAACACTGAAGCTTTCTTT. Residues: CASSRGEGNTEAFF.

This clonotype was counted only a few times. This chain links TRBV7-6 with TRBJ2-1; D gene unclear. V was cut by 2 bases and J by 10 bases, with 12 bases left in between. There are 13 residues in the CDR3. Germline V gives CDR1 SGHVS, CDR2 FNYEAQ. CDR3 sequence: CASSLRPNREQFF. The CDR3, as DNA: TGTGCCAGCAGCTTACGGCCTAATCGGGAGCAGTTCTTC.

This clonotype was found a few times. This chain joins TRBV3-1 and TRBJ2-3; 7 bases map to TRBD2. This CDR3 region has 14 residues. Germline CDR1 is LGHDT and CDR2 is YNNKEL (reference sequence). J was trimmed by 2 bases and V by 5 bases; bases with no gene match: 4. The CDR3 nucleotides read TGTGCCAGCAGCAGCGGACTAGTCACAGATACGCAGTATTTT. Translated: CASSSGLVTDTQYF.

This clonotype was counted a few times. This rearrangement joins TRBV7-2 to TRBJ2-1; TRBD1 might be the D (5 bases). This CDR3 has 15 amino acids. Trimming cost V 7 bases and J 4 bases, with 17 bases left between them. Per the germline V gene, CDR1 is SGHTA and CDR2 is FQGNSA. The CDR3 DNA sequence: TGTGCCAGCACCCCTGGGCAGGGCTATTACAATGAGCAGTTCTTC. Its translation: CASTPGQGYYNEQFF.

In its sample, this clonotype was seen many times. The rearrangement links TRBV29-1 to TRBJ2-7; D perhaps matches TRBD1 (7 bases). V was trimmed by 6 bases and J by 2 bases, leaving 14 bases between them. This CDR3 has 13 amino acids. Germline V gene data show CDR1 as SQVTM and CDR2 as ANQGSEA. CDR3 in DNA: TGCAGCGTCGGCGGGACAGCTACCTACGAGCAGTACTTC. This codes for CSVGGTATYEQYF.

The chain employs TRBV7-2 and TRBJ2-1; 7 nucleotides line up with TRBD1. CDR1 is SGHTA and CDR2 is FQGNSA in the germline V gene. V lost 7 bases to trimming and J lost 0 bases; unmatched junction nucleotides: 9. This CDR3 comprises 16 residues. The CDR3 DNA reads as TGTGCCAGCACCCGAGCTAGGGACAGCTCCTACAATGAGCAGTTCTTC. This sequence encodes CASTRARDSSYNEQFF.

This clonotype appeared many times. The J gene is TRBJ2-1, the V gene TRBV20-1; tentative D call: TRBD2 (6 bases). The V gene lost 0 bases and the J gene lost 8 bases, with 11 bases spanning the gap. The CDR3 length is 13 residues. In germline, CDR1 is DFQATT, CDR2 SNEGSKA (reference sequence). CDR3 loop: CSARDQRDYEQFF. In DNA, the CDR3 is TGCAGTGCTAGAGATCAACGGGACTATGAGCAGTTCTTC.

This clonotype was recorded a few times. The chain recombines TRBV11-2 with TRBJ2-2, with D uncertain. This CDR3 is 13 amino acids long. CDR1 and CDR2 from the germline V gene are SGHAT and FQNNGV. V dropped 11 bases and J dropped 0 bases, with 10 bases sitting between them. This CDR3 is CALTGSNTGELFF. The CDR3 DNA is TGTGCCTTGACTGGTTCGAACACCGGGGAGCTGTTTTTT.

The chain carries TRBV11-2 and TRBJ1-1; D gene uncertain. V was trimmed by 0 bases and J by 2 bases, leaving 13 bases between them. The CDR3 runs to 16 residues. Germline-derived CDR1 and CDR2 are SGHAT and FQNNGV. CDR3 amino acids: CASSLDPYGRNTEAFF. DNA of the CDR3: TGTGCCAGCAGCTTAGACCCCTACGGACGAAACACTGAAGCTTTCTTT.

The chain combines TRBV4-1 with TRBJ2-4; a possible D gene is TRBD2 (8 bases). The CDR3 runs to 18 residues. The V gene's germline CDR1 is MGHRA and CDR2 YSYEKL. The V end lost 5 bases, the J end lost 5 bases, and 25 bases lay between the germline ends. CDR3 sequence reads: CASSNGGARGVPQNIQYF. The CDR3 DNA sequence: TGCGCCAGCAGCAACGGGGGGGCCAGGGGGGTTCCCCAAAACATTCAGTACTTC.

This clonotype was detected only a few times. The chain is built from TRBV6-1 and TRBJ1-2; TRBD1 agrees at 9 bases. J gave up 6 bases and V 4 bases, and 6 bases lay outside the gene matches. Germline values: CDR1 MNHNS, CDR2 SASEGT. There are 14 residues in the CDR3. CDR3 sequence: CASSGWTGDDGYTF. The CDR3, as DNA: TGTGCCAGCAGTGGGTGGACAGGGGACGATGGCTACACCTTC.

This clonotype was seen only a few times. The chain is built from TRBV11-3 and TRBJ2-1; no definite D call. Per the germline V gene, CDR1 is SGHNT and CDR2 is YENEEA. The CDR3 has 14 amino acids. V was clipped by 5 bases and J by 8 bases, with 16 bases between them. The CDR3 coding sequence is TGTGCCAGCAGCCCTGGTGGAGTTGGTGATGAGCAGTTCTTC. Amino acid sequence: CASSPGGVGDEQFF.

This clonotype has a count of ten or more. The V gene is TRBV12-3 or TRBV12-4, the J gene TRBJ2-7; D is unclear. This CDR3 contains 14 residues. Deletions cut 7 bases from V and 5 bases from J, with 18 bases between. DNA for the CDR3: TGTGCCAGCACCCGCCGGGCCGGGCGTGACGAGCAGTACTTC. Amino acids: CASTRRAGRDEQYF.

This clonotype was detected only a few times. DNA of the CDR3: TGCAGTGCTAGGGAAGCTAATTCACCCCTCCACTTT. It specifies CSAREANSPLHF. The J gene is TRBJ1-6, the V gene TRBV20-1; D unresolved. V dropped 3 bases and J dropped 6 bases, with 6 bases sitting between them. The CDR3 contains 12 residues. Germline V CDR1 and CDR2: DFQATT, SNEGSKA (reference sequence).

This chain connects TRBV6-1 to TRBJ1-2; TRBD1 aligns across 7 bases. J gave up 3 bases and V 6 bases, and 7 bases lay outside the gene matches. This CDR3 comprises 14 residues. The germline CDR1 and CDR2 sequences are MNHNS and SASEGT. The CDR3 here is CASRRRTGDYGYTF. The CDR3, as DNA: TGTGCCAGCAGGAGGCGCACAGGGGACTATGGCTACACCTTC.

This clonotype has a handful of counts. This chain links TRBV25-1 with TRBJ2-7; maybe TRBD1 (6 bases). Germline loops: CDR1 MGHDK, CDR2 SYGVNS. Deletions cut 6 bases from V and 4 bases from J, with 13 bases between. The CDR3 runs 13 residues. DNA for the CDR3: TGTGCCAGCAGGGGGGCGCTTAAGTACGAGCAGTACTTC. This translates into CASRGALKYEQYF.

This clonotype showed up just a few times. The CDR3 reads CSAALYRASYNEQFF. The DNA of the CDR3 is TGCAGTGCAGCCCTATACAGGGCTTCCTACAATGAGCAGTTCTTC. The gene calls are TRBV20-1 and TRBJ2-1; D perhaps matches TRBD1 (6 bases). The CDR3 runs to 15 residues. The germline gives CDR1 DFQATT, CDR2 SNEGSKA (reference sequence). Trimming took off 6 bases at V and 1 base at J, with 16 bases between the two ends.

V is TRBV15 and J is TRBJ1-4; 9 nucleotides agree with TRBD1. V shed 0 bases and J 8 bases; nucleotides not matched to a gene: 4. The CDR3 consists of 15 residues. Germline CDR1 and CDR2: LNHNV and YYDKDF (reference sequence). The CDR3 DNA sequence: TGTGCCACCAGCAGAGATCGGACAGGGGAGGAAAAACTGTTTTTT. Translation gives CATSRDRTGEEKLFF.

This clonotype has a handful of counts. CDR3 DNA sequence: TGCAGTGCAAACAGGGGGCTTTATAGCAATCAGCCCCAGCATTTT. This gives the protein CSANRGLYSNQPQHF. The rearrangement joins TRBV20-1 to TRBJ1-5; 9 bases line up with TRBD1. Trimming removed 6 bases from V and 0 bases from J; junction bases left unmatched: 6. CDR3 length: 15 amino acids. Looked up from germline, CDR1 is DFQATT and CDR2 is SNEGSKA (reference sequence).

This clonotype was seen repeatedly, ten times or more. V is TRBV7-2 and J is TRBJ2-1; tentatively, D is TRBD1 or TRBD2 (5 bases each). Looked up from germline, CDR1 is SGHTA and CDR2 is FQGNSA. This CDR3 has 15 amino acids. V lost 1 base and J 9 bases, leaving 16 bases between the germline ends. CDR3 nucleotide sequence: TGTGCCAGCAGCTTAGAGTTTCATGGGGGTGCTGAGCAGTTCTTC. This codes for CASSLEFHGGAEQFF.

The V call is TRBV28, the J call TRBJ2-1, with unresolved D. V was cut by 5 bases and J by 6 bases, with 8 bases left in between. CDR3 length equals 12 residues. Per germline, CDR1 MDHEN and CDR2 SYDVKM. CDR3 DNA sequence: TGTGCCAGCAGTCCCCTCCTCAATGAGCAGTTCTTC. Residues: CASSPLLNEQFF.

The J gene is TRBJ2-5, the V gene TRBV10-3; D remains ambiguous. The CDR3 is 13 residues long. Germline lookup yields CDR1 ENHRY and CDR2 SYGVKD. V lost 4 bases and J lost 1, with 7 bases in between. In nucleotides, the CDR3 is TGTGCCATCAGTGCGAGACTCCAAGAGACCCAGTACTTC. Encoded protein: CAISARLQETQYF.

This clonotype was recorded many times. V and J are TRBV4-2 and TRBJ2-2, with 8 bases that match TRBD2. CDR1 is LGHNA, CDR2 YNFKEQ, per germline. Germline trimming cut 4 bases from V and 4 bases from J; bases unmatched to any gene: 8. This CDR3 is built from 16 residues. The CDR3 region has the DNA TGTGCCAGCAGCCTAGGTGGACTAGCAGGCACCGGGGAGCTGTTTTTT. Translated: CASSLGGLAGTGELFF.